This T cell receptor (beta chain) was identified in a study of T cells in Graves' hyperthyroidism and ophthalmopathy (dated by TCRdb to between 2018 and 2020). Some background on the complete study: Peripheral blood samples were taken at initial diagnosis, before any treatment was given. Once sampling was done, hyperthyroidism patients were given methimazole at a starting dose of 30 mg daily, whereas ophthalmopathy patients were given high-dose intravenous methylprednisolone. Prospective prediction of ophthalmopathy was tested in an independent validation cohort consisting of about 19 hyperthyroidism patients and approximately 16 patients who later progressed to ophthalmopathy. The roughly 91 discovery patients were randomly divided into training and test sets at a 7:3 ratio. Thyroid tissue and blood T-cell repertoires from six or seven Graves' hyperthyroidism patients were also compared in the study. The paper reports TCR Vbeta CDR3 sequencing of some 140 peripheral blood samples: 43 ophthalmopathy, about 75 hyperthyroidism and 17 progressor patients. To identify TCR V-J signatures that set the groups apart, the researchers used a discovery cohort of 95 to 100 patients, made up of fewer than 50 with Graves' ophthalmopathy and 57 with stable Graves' hyperthyroidism.

A patient counted as having stable Graves' hyperthyroidism if no progression to ophthalmopathy occurred over 18 months of follow-up. Hyperthyroidism patients were newly diagnosed, had a disease duration of under 2 months, and were aged 18 to 65 years. The study excluded patients with uncontrolled infections, other autoimmune diseases, pregnancy or lactation. Clinical symptoms, serum thyroxine and TRAb, thyroid ultrasound, and orbital computed tomography formed the basis for the diagnoses. PBMCs were separated from 8 to 10 ml of fresh peripheral blood using Ficoll-Paque density gradient centrifugation. Total RNA was extracted with Trizol reagent, and quality was checked on an Agilent 2100 Bioanalyzer. To note about this clonotype: Its antigen specificity is not known. One base away there is no much larger clone; base qualities are not given.

Taken from the germline V gene, the CDR1 and CDR2 loops are SGDLS and YYNGEE. From cysteine to phenylalanine, the CDR3 is 16 amino acids long. The read is trimmed to its CDR3 DNA, 48 bases read in frame from base 1. V gives up 3 bases and J gives up 3 bases, and the segment between their germline ends measures 15 bases. The TCR beta CDR3 regions were amplified from the RNA transcripts. A first-round RT-PCR of the TCR CDR3 used the HTBI primer set with the Qiagen OneStep RT-PCR kit. The libraries were constructed in a second round of multiplex PCR and then size-selected and purified. Sequencing of the libraries was done on an Illumina HiSeq2000 using paired-end 100 bp reads. As for the original processing: SOAPnuke was used to process the raw data, removing reads that contained adapters or uncalled bases, had a mean Phred below 15, or lacked an exact match to the constant primer or identifier. High-quality paired reads were merged with COPE v1.2.5, and unique nucleotide sequences were defined as clonotypes. Clonotypes were aligned to IMGT TRBV, TRBD and TRBJ reference segments using MiTCR v1.1. The analysis was restricted to V-J combinations with a frequency above 0.0001, which together covered 99.2% of the repertoires. A TCS score was defined as the ratio between F50 (clonal expansion) and ExV (chaos), using BLOSUM62-based TCRdist between CDR3 peptides within each V-J. Welch's t-statistics and random forest reduced fewer than 600 V-J features to around 14, which were used in a naive Bayes classifier (R e1071). TCRdb reworked the public reads: Q25 trimming with fastp, MiXCR clone assembly, productive beta chains retained. Rows matching on CDR3 protein sequence are summarized as one entry with the most common DNA and genes. These V and J calls rely on TCRdb rather than the paper's analysis. For this sample the table gives approximately 610,000 distinct CDR3 sequences, of which roughly a sixth were detected only once. 15% to 20% of the sample belongs to the ten largest clones.

What the study reported, not specific to this receptor: In validation, the model predicted progression to ophthalmopathy a median of approximately 6.6 months before onset, with roughly 68% sensitivity and around 76% specificity. Most expanded thyroid clonotypes (frequency above 0.001) were also detected in blood, a finding suggesting that blood repertoires may reflect thyroid immune responses. No statistical method was used to fix the sample size in advance, and group allocation was not hidden from the investigators. A 13 V-J signature model separated ophthalmopathy from stable hyperthyroidism, with around 90% sensitivity and roughly 84% specificity in cross-validation and 80%/75% in testing.

This sequence was found in a woman aged 18 to 35 with Graves' hyperthyroidism. The chain couples TRBV9 to TRBJ2-2, with a tentative D gene TRBD1 over 6 matching bases. The sample comprised blood. The CDR3: CASSATGHPYTGELFF. The nucleotides read TGTGCCAGCAGCGCCACGGGACACCCGTACACCGGGGAGCTGTTTTTT.